This TCR beta chain appears in the sequencing data of a study of cytomegalovirus exposure and HLA in healthy donors. The CDR3 is made up of 14 amino acids. The V and J ends lost 3 bases and 5 bases respectively, with 13 bases between them. Germline values: CDR1 MNHEY, CDR2 SMNVEV (reference sequence). Of note for this clone: Antigen: not known.

Study-wide results and limits: The authors enumerated 150 to 200 TCR beta chains as linked to cytomegalovirus.

Libraries were prepared by immunoSEQ multiplex PCR; TCRdb keeps only in-frame clonotypes and omits some of them. Here the sample spans nearly 80,000 clones, 80% to 95% being singletons. The sequence was collected from a young woman in good health and CMV-seronegative. Sequencing was carried out using PBMCs. The chain has TRBV27 and TRBJ1-1; no firm D call. The CDR3 nucleotides read TGTGCCAGCAGTTTTCGGTCGGCGGGGACTGAAGCTTTCTTT. It is translated as CASSFRSAGTEAFF.